This TCR beta chain was captured by sequencing in a study of cytomegalovirus exposure and HLA in healthy donors. Germline loops: CDR1 PRHDT, CDR2 FYEKMQ (reference sequence). Losses at the gene ends were 5 bases for V and 4 bases for J; bases not matched to a gene: 2. CDR3 length equals 14 residues. PCR amplification relied on 60 Vbeta primers (plus 13 Jbeta primers). Profiled with immunoSEQ multiplex PCR; TCRdb holds only in-frame clones, not every one. The table records approximately 100,000 clones, 65% to 80% of them present only once. The chain joins TRBV13 to TRBJ1-6; 7 bases fit TRBD1. Sequenced input: PBMCs. This TCR came from a woman in her forties in good health and CMV-seronegative. As DNA, the CDR3 is TGTGCCAGCAGCGTGGGACAGTATAATTCACCCCTCCACTTT. Translating gives CASSVGQYNSPLHF.